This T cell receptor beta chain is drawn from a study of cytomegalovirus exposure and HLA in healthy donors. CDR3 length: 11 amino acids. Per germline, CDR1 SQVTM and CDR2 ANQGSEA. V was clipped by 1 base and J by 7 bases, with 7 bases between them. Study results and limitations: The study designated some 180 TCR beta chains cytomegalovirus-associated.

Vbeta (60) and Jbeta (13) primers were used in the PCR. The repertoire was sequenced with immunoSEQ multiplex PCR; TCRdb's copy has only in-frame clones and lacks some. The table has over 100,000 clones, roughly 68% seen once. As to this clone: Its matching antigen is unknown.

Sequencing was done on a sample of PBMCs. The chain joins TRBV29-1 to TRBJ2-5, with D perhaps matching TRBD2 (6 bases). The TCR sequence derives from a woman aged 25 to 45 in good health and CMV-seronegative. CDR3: CSVEAGATQYF. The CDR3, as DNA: TGCAGCGTTGAAGCGGGAGCGACCCAGTACTTC.